This TCR beta chain was captured by sequencing in a study of neurological immune-mediated disorders (dated by TCRdb to the late 2010s). Study-level background: Peripheral blood TCR-beta repertoires from HTLV-I-associated myelopathy (HAM/TSP) patients, multiple sclerosis patients and healthy controls were compared by UMI-based sequencing. Longitudinal samples, technical triplicates and paired sorted CD4+ and CD8+ T-cell subsets, alongside PBMC samples, were included among the approximately 110 TCR-beta libraries. The cohort comprised roughly 65 subjects: around 15 HAM/TSP patients, 35 or so multiple sclerosis patients and 20 or so healthy controls.

The healthy controls were volunteers from blood banks in Maryland, USA. Unsorted PBMC libraries were generated from 2 million PBMCs stored in RNAlater at -80 °C until RNA extraction. Peripheral blood was subjected to Ficoll-Hypaque density gradient centrifugation to isolate PBMCs, which were then cryopreserved in liquid nitrogen. The CDR3 measures 15 amino acids from cysteine to phenylalanine. Only the CDR3 DNA stays, 45 bases, in frame from base 1. CDR1 and CDR2 (MNHEY, SVGEGT) derive from the germline V gene. After removal of 5 bases from V and 7 bases from J, the junction retains 8 bases not matched to a gene. What the work shows at the level of the full study, not this receptor alone: The highest TCR clonal expansion was observed in HAM/TSP patients, whereas the lowest was observed in MS patients, even when compared with healthy controls. No identical CDR3 amino acid sequences were found to be shared among expanded clones across subjects, suggesting that TCR-beta repertoires were private in all groups.

The sample holds many counts of this clonotype. The target of this receptor is not known. Within one base of it there is no much larger clone, and no base qualities were kept. cDNA was synthesized by template-switch 5'RACE using a primer with a 10-nucleotide random unique molecular identifier that tagged each TCR transcript. Every sequencing run yielded over 200 million TCR-beta sequences covering 15-18 subjects. Total RNA was extracted with the RNeasy kit. TCR-beta VDJ regions were amplified with primers for the TCR constant region and the 5'RACE anchor, using the KAPA Real-time Library Amplification kit. A first PCR added sample indexes and Illumina adaptors, and a second PCR then raised library yield. After Ampure bead purification, the roughly 650 bp TCR product was size-selected on a 2% E-gel SizeSelection system. Before pooling, libraries had their quality checked on a Bioanalyzer, their concentration measured with Qubit, and their quantity determined with the Kapa Library Quantification kit. Libraries were sequenced paired-end 2 x 150 bp on an Illumina HiSeq 2500. To increase sequence diversity, about 24-32% phiX was spiked into each library pool. In the original analysis: Quality-filtered reads were processed with the UMI-based MiGEC pipeline, which removed over 90% of raw TCR sequences during error correction. VDJ genes were aligned to IMGT germline references, and clonotypes were defined by unique CDR3 amino acid sequence plus V-J genes. VDJtools evaluated clonal expansion, Shannon diversity and CDR3 relatedness (CalcPairwiseDistances, ClusterSamples); CLCbio workbench built phylogenetic trees. Clones with at least 8 unique UMIs were defined as expanded, with this threshold being based on coefficient-of-variation modelling across technical triplicates. The public sequencing data were trimmed at Q25 with fastp and processed into clonotypes with MiXCR by TCRdb, which kept only in-frame beta chains. For every CDR3 protein sequence, its rows merge into one entry that carries the most common genes and DNA. For this entry, the V and J calls and clone size follow TCRdb and not the study's own pipeline. The table for this sample lists about 76,000 distinct CDR3 sequences; about a sixth of them were counted only once. The biggest ten clones account for approximately 15% of the sample.

The TCR originated in a woman aged 35 to 49 in good health. The specimen was PBMCs. The chain uses TRBV6-2 or TRBV6-3 and TRBJ2-1; 10 nucleotides in the junction match TRBD2. CDR3 protein: CASSISGGAGNEQFF. The nucleotide sequence reads TGTGCCAGCAGTATAAGCGGGGGGGCCGGGAATGAGCAGTTCTTC.